The rows below give T cell receptor beta chains drawn from one sample of a study of radiotherapy plus CTLA-4 blockade in lung cancer. This table comes from immunoSEQ multiplex PCR, and its TCRdb copy is limited to in-frame clones, with some not included. The table shows approximately 57,000 clones, with approximately 80% occurring only once. The input for sequencing was peripheral blood, taken from a patient treated with radiotherapy plus ipilimumab. These receptors were obtained from a human donor with non-small cell lung cancer whose response to radiotherapy plus ipilimumab could not be evaluated. Both conserved end residues are part of each CDR3. D genes are given only for firm matches. Size values are once, few and many counts, or a class for expanded clones, and some rows have none.

DNA: TGTGCCAGTAGCACCACCTGGGGAGGGGCCAGCAATCAGCCCCAGCATTTT
CDR3: CASSTTWGGASNQPQHF
D: NA
V: TRBV19
size: NA
J: TRBJ1-5

DNA: TGCGCCAGCAGCCAAGAGGCGACAGGGGGTGGGAACGAGCAGTACTTC
CDR3: CASSQEATGGGNEQYF
D: TRBD1
V: TRBV4-1
size: NA
J: TRBJ2-7

DNA: TGTGCCAGCAGCTTAAATTCCTTAACCGCGGGAGGGCCGGCTTCTATACAGTATTTT
CDR3: CASSLNSLTAGGPASIQYF
D: TRBD2
V: TRBV7-2
size: NA
J: TRBJ2-3

DNA: TGCAGTGCTAGACCCCCAGATGGCTACACCTTC
CDR3: CSARPPDGYTF
D: NA
V: TRBV20-1
size: NA
J: TRBJ1-2

DNA: TGTGCCAGCAGTTACCGGGACAGGGATCACGAGCAGTACTTC
CDR3: CASSYRDRDHEQYF
D: TRBD1
V: TRBV6-5
size: NA
J: TRBJ2-7

DNA: TGTGCCAGTTCCCTCGATGGAGGCCTCGAGGGCGAGACCCAGTACTTC
CDR3: CASSLDGGLEGETQYF
D: NA
V: TRBV19
size: NA
J: TRBJ2-5

DNA: TGTGCCAGCAGCTTAAAAGCGACGGGGAAAGAGACCCAGTACTTC
CDR3: CASSLKATGKETQYF
D: NA
V: TRBV7-2
size: once
J: TRBJ2-5

DNA: TGCGCCAGCAAGGGGGCGGGGGGCAGAAATGAGCAGTTCTTC
CDR3: CASKGAGGRNEQFF
D: NA
V: TRBV5-1
size: NA
J: TRBJ2-1

DNA: TGCGCCAGCAGCCTGATGGACACCCCGCAGTATTTT
CDR3: CASSLMDTPQYF
D: NA
V: TRBV5-1
size: NA
J: TRBJ2-3

DNA: TGCGCCAGCAGCTTCCGGGACAGGGGGCTGGACGACTCCTTCTCTTTT
CDR3: CASSFRDRGLDDSFSF
D: TRBD1
V: TRBV4-1
size: NA
J: TRBJ1-1

DNA: TGTGCCAGCAGCATCTCCCGGGACAGCTACACCTTC
CDR3: CASSISRDSYTF
D: NA
V: TRBV7-8
size: NA
J: TRBJ1-2

DNA: TGTGCCAGCAGCATACTAGCGGGGGGAAGAAATGAGCAGTTCTTC
CDR3: CASSILAGGRNEQFF
D: TRBD2
V: TRBV11-2
size: NA
J: TRBJ2-1

DNA: TGCGCCAGCAGCTTGCGGGCTAGCGGGACGAATGAGCAGTTCTTC
CDR3: CASSLRASGTNEQFF
D: TRBD2
V: TRBV5-1
size: NA
J: TRBJ2-1

DNA: TGTGCCAGCAGCATCCTGAGACAGTCCTACAATGAGCAGTTCTTC
CDR3: CASSILRQSYNEQFF
D: NA
V: TRBV6-1
size: NA
J: TRBJ2-1

DNA: TGTGCCAGCAGCTTACTACTAGCGGGGAACTCTGGGGCCAACGTCCTGACTTTC
CDR3: CASSLLLAGNSGANVLTF
D: TRBD2
V: TRBV5-6
size: NA
J: TRBJ2-6

DNA: TGTGCCAGCAGCCAAGTAGCGGGGGGGCCTAGGAGCACAGATACGCAGTATTTT
CDR3: CASSQVAGGPRSTDTQYF
D: TRBD2
V: TRBV4-2
size: NA
J: TRBJ2-3

DNA: TGCGCCAGCAGTGTTGGGGCCTCTGAAGCTTTCTTT
CDR3: CASSVGASEAFF
D: NA
V: TRBV10-1
size: once
J: TRBJ1-1

DNA: TGTGCCAGCAGTTACTCGGCAAACACCATATATTTT
CDR3: CASSYSANTIYF
D: NA
V: TRBV6-5
size: NA
J: TRBJ1-3